Sequencing of this TCR beta chain was carried out in a study of PD-1 blockade in mismatch repair-deficient tumors. General study points: Tumor-resident clones, often undetectable pretreatment in blood, expanded then contracted after pembrolizumab.

Three pembrolizumab responders had their TCRs sequenced. Germline V gene sequence: CDR1 MNHNY, CDR2 SVGAGI (reference sequence). Deletions cut 10 bases from V and 3 bases from J, with 22 bases between. The CDR3 extends over 15 amino acids. TCRdb's table, derived via immunoSEQ multiplex PCR, lists solely in-frame clones and lacks some. The sample records about 110,000 clones, about three quarters being singletons. With respect to this clone: Its antigen is unknown.

The chain links TRBV6-6 to TRBJ2-7, with D unclear. The specimen was peripheral blood, collected roughly 13 months after starting pembrolizumab. This sequence originates from an adult with mismatch repair-deficient cancer. For the CDR3, the DNA is TGTGCCACCGGATCCTGGGCAGGCGCACGCTACGAGCAGTACTTC. Its translation: CATGSWAGARYEQYF.